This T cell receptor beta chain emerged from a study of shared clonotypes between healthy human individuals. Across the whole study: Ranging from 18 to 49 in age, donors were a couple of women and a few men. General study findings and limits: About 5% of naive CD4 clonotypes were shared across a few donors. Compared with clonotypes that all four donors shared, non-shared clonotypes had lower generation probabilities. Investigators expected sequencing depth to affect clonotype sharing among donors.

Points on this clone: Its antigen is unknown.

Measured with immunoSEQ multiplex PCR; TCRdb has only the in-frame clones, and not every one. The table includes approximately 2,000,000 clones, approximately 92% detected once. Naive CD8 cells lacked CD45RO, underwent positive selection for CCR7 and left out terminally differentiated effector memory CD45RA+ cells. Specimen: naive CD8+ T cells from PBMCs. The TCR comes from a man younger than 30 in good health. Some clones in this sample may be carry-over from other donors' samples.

The CDR3 region is CASSPTTDTEQFF. The CDR3 DNA reads as TGTGCCAGCAGCCCGACTACTGACACTGAGCAGTTCTTC. V gene TRBV27 combines with J gene TRBJ2-1; possible D gene TRBD2, 5 bases. V lost 6 bases, J lost 9 bases, and 15 bases lay in between. The CDR3 is 13 amino acids. CDR1 is MNHEY and CDR2 is SMNVEV in the germline V gene (reference sequence).